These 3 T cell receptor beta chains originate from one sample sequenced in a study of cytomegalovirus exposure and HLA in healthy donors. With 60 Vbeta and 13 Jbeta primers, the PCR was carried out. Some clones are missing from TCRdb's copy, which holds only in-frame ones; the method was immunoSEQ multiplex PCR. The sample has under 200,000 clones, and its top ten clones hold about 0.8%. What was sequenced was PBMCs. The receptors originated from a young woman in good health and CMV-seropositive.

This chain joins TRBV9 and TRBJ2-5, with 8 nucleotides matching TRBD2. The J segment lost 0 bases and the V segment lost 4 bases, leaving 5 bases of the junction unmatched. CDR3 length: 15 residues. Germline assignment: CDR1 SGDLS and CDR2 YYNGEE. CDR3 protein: CASSQTLADQETQYF. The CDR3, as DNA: TGTGCCAGCAGCCAGACACTAGCGGACCAAGAGACCCAGTACTTC. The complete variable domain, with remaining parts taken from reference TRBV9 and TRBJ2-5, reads DSGVTQTPKHLITATGQRVTLRCSPRSGDLSVYWYQQSLDQGLQFLIQYYNGEERAKGNILERFSAQQFPDLHSELNLSSLELGDSALYFCASSQTLADQETQYFGPGTRLLVL.

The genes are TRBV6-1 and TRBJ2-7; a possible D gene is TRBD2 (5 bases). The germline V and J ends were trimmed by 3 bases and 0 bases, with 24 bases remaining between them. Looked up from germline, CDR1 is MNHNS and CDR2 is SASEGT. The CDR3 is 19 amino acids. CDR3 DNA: TGTGCCAGCAGTGACCTCTTCCGGCTCTGGACTCCAAGCTCCTACGAGCAGTACTTC. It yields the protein CASSDLFRLWTPSSYEQYF.

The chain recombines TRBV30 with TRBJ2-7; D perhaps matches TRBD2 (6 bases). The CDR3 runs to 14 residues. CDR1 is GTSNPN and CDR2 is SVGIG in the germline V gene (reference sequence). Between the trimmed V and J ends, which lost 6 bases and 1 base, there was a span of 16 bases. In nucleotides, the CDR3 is TGTGCCTGCCAACGTATGGGGGGTTCCTACGAGCAGTACTTC. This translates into CACQRMGGSYEQYF.